The rows below give T cell receptor beta chains drawn from one sample of a study of shared clonotypes between healthy human individuals. Profiling relied on immunoSEQ multiplex PCR, and the TCRdb table lists in-frame clones only, not all of them. The table includes 2 million or so clones, roughly 96% detected once. Material: naive CD4+ T cells sorted from blood. The receptors originated from a man between 18 and 29 years old in good health. CDR3s include the opening cysteine and the closing phenylalanine or tryptophan. A D gene is named only where the DNA matches it firmly.

V gene	J gene	D gene	CDR3 protein
TRBV5-6	TRBJ1-1	TRBD1	CASSPSTGRGTEAFF
TRBV7-4	TRBJ2-5	TRBD1	CASRGTGDEETQYF
TRBV6-6	TRBJ2-5	-	CASSYLRQNQETQYF
TRBV5-1	TRBJ2-1	TRBD2	CASSTLAGVINEQFF
TRBV6-1	TRBJ2-3	-	CASMGQVTDTQYF
TRBV7-9	TRBJ1-5	-	CASSLSGHSNQPQHF
TRBV5-1	TRBJ1-5	-	CASRYDSRDPQHF
TRBV10-2	TRBJ1-5	-	CASGQTNQPQHF
TRBV7-9	TRBJ2-7	TRBD1	CASSPFDTTGANEQYF
TRBV10-1	TRBJ2-3	-	CASSTPQGSGTDTQYF
TRBV9	TRBJ1-6	-	CASSVKGLDNSPLHF
TRBV18	TRBJ1-3	-	CASRLLSGLSSGNTIYF
TRBV11-2	TRBJ1-5	-	CASSLVGAQPQHF
TRBV7-9	TRBJ1-1	TRBD1	CASSLARGDHEAFF
TRBV18	TRBJ1-6	-	CASSPPIQGSDSPLHF
TRBV18	TRBJ1-4	-	CASSPPSRINEKLFF
TRBV11-2	TRBJ2-5	-	CASSLRKPQETQYF
TRBV5-4	TRBJ2-3	TRBD2	CASSLSGLVTTDTQYF
TRBV19	TRBJ1-5	TRBD1	CASSRTGPNQPQHF
TRBV6-1	TRBJ1-2	-	CASSEALPTGFYGYTF
TRBV10-3	TRBJ2-5	-	CAISESRQNPAQYF
TRBV30	TRBJ1-3	-	CAWSITGGAGNTIYF
TRBV5-5	TRBJ1-5	TRBD1	CASSLGTGSNQPQHF
TRBV6-1	TRBJ2-7	TRBD1	CASSTGTGTYEQYF
TRBV10-3	TRBJ2-3	-	CAIRQNTDTQYF
TRBV30	TRBJ2-2	-	CAWSVGGPGELFF
TRBV2	TRBJ1-4	TRBD1	CASQWTGEDVEKLFF
TRBV2	TRBJ2-2	-	CASSGSGANTGELFF
TRBV6-1	TRBJ1-3	-	CASRPGVENTIYF
TRBV7-2	TRBJ1-5	TRBD1	CASSLGGTGFGGPQHF
TRBV15	TRBJ1-4	-	CATSPGGEGSGLKLFF
TRBV5-1	TRBJ2-4	TRBD1	CASSLVDRGAKNIQYF
TRBV4-3	TRBJ2-1	-	CASSQDFSPRGQFF
TRBV7-2	TRBJ1-2	-	CASSPGLNYGYTF
TRBV5-1	TRBJ2-7	-	CASSLNVASYEQYF
TRBV7-2	TRBJ2-7	-	CASSPAQLGQYF
TRBV27	TRBJ1-6	TRBD1	CASSSAGTANSPLHF
TRBV9	TRBJ2-1	TRBD2	CASSVAYTSGQNEQFF
TRBV5-6	TRBJ2-3	-	CASSLGQASTDTQYF
TRBV18	TRBJ2-3	TRBD1	CASSPLGQGASGDTQYF
TRBV18	TRBJ1-1	TRBD1	CASSPPGGAGTEAFF
TRBV6-1	TRBJ1-2	-	CASSRSTGGGLAF
TRBV15	TRBJ2-1	-	CATSRELGEQFF
TRBV28	TRBJ2-3	-	CAGRGNTDTQYF
TRBV5-1	TRBJ2-5	-	CASSLGGGTGTGTQYF
TRBV5-1	TRBJ2-5	-	CASSSLYQETQYF
TRBV7-7	TRBJ1-1	-	CASSRRLQGGYMNTEAFF
TRBV6-5	TRBJ1-3	-	CASSRQVTGNTIYF
TRBV4-1	TRBJ1-1	TRBD1	CASRKQGDTEAFF
TRBV4-3	TRBJ2-1	-	CASSQESGNNEQFF
TRBV11-3	TRBJ2-5	-	CASSLDGRGLHF
TRBV30	TRBJ2-2	-	CAWSVQVGTGELFF
TRBV5-1	TRBJ2-5	-	CASSLALGGRETQYF